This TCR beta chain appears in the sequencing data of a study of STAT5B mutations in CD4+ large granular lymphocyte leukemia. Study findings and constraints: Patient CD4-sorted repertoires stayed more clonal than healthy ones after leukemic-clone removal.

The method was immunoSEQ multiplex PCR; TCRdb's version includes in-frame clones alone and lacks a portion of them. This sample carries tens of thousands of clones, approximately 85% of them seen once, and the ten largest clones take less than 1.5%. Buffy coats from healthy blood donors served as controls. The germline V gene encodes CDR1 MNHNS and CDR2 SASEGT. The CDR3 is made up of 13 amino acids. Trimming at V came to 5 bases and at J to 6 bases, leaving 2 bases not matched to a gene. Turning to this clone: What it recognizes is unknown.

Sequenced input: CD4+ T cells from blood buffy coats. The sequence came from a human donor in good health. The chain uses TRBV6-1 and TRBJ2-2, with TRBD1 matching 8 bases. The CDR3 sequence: CASSKQGAGELFF. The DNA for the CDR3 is TGTGCCAGCAGTAAACAGGGGGCCGGGGAGCTGTTTTTT.